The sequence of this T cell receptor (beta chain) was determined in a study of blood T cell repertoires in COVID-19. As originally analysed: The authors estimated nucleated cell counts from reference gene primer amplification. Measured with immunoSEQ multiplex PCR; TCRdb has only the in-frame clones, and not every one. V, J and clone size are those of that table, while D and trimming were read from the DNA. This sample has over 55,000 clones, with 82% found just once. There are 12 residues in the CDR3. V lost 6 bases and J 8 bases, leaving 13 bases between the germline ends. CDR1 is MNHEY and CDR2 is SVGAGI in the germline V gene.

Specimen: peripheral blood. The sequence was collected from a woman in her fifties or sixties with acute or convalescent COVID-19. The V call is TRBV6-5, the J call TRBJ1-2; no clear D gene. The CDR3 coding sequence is TGTGCCAGCAGGACCGAGGTAGAAGGCTACACCTTC. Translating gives CASRTEVEGYTF.